One sample yielded the 28 T cell receptor beta chains listed below, sequenced in a study of blood T cell repertoires in COVID-19. Method: immunoSEQ multiplex PCR; TCRdb's copy keeps in-frame clones and lacks some. The data contain approximately 100,000 clones, over 75% of them singletons. Sequencing input: peripheral blood. The receptor source for this set is a man aged 60 to 69 with acute or convalescent COVID-19.

The rearrangement uses TRBV5-4 and TRBJ1-1, with 7 nucleotides matching TRBD1. Germline assignment: CDR1 SGHNT and CDR2 YYREEE (reference sequence). The V gene end was trimmed by 4 bases and the J gene end by 7 bases; junction bases not matched to a gene: 10. The CDR3 is 14 amino acids. CDR3 amino acids: CASSLKGAQIEAFF. In DNA form, the CDR3 reads TGTGCCAGCAGCCTGAAGGGGGCGCAGATTGAAGCTTTCTTT.

This clone appeared a single time. V is TRBV5-1 and J is TRBJ1-2; tentatively, D is TRBD1 (5 bases). The germline CDR1 and CDR2 sequences are SGHRS and YFSETQ. V was trimmed by 3 bases and J by 2 bases, leaving 8 bases between them. The CDR3 covers 13 residues. Here the CDR3 reads CASSSQDNYGYTF. The CDR3 region has the DNA TGCGCCAGCAGCTCACAGGACAACTATGGCTACACCTTC.

The rearrangement joins TRBV6-2 or TRBV6-3 to TRBJ1-2; D gene uncertain. Trimming removed 4 bases at V and 8 bases at J, with 14 bases between. CDR3 length: 13 residues. CDR1 and CDR2 (germline): MNHEY, SVGEGT. The CDR3 region has the DNA TGTGCCAGCAGTTTATCTGATGAGAGGGGCTACACCTTC. Amino acid sequence: CASSLSDERGYTF.

The genes are TRBV5-1 and TRBJ1-1, with 8 positions matching TRBD1. The CDR3 extends over 15 amino acids. Looked up from germline, CDR1 is SGHRS and CDR2 is YFSETQ. V lost 2 bases, J lost 1 base, and 4 bases stayed unmatched. The CDR3 region is CASSLWTGSNTEAFF. In nucleotides, the CDR3 is TGCGCCAGCAGCTTATGGACAGGGTCGAACACTGAAGCTTTCTTT.

This clone showed up just a few times. The chain employs TRBV6-5 and TRBJ1-2, with a possible D match to TRBD1 (5 bases). Germline V gives CDR1 MNHEY, CDR2 SVGAGI. Trimming cost V 2 bases and J 4 bases, with 11 bases left between them. The CDR3 is 14 residues long. The CDR3 coding sequence is TGTGCCAGCAGTTACAATGGGGGGGGCTATGGCTACACCTTC. Translated: CASSYNGGGYGYTF.

The chain links TRBV18 to TRBJ1-5; 8 positions match TRBD1. Germline CDR1 KGHSH, CDR2 LQKENI. The CDR3 sequence is 17 residues long. The junction had 8 bases not matched to a gene; V was cut back by 4 bases and J by 0 bases. The CDR3 nucleotides read TGTGCCAGCTCACGGACAGGGTTACCTTATAGCAATCAGCCCCAGCATTTT. Translating it yields CASSRTGLPYSNQPQHF.

The rearrangement joins TRBV9 to TRBJ2-5, with a tentative D call TRBD1 (5 bases). This CDR3 region has 12 residues. CDR1 and CDR2 (germline): SGDLS, YYNGEE. V was pared by 0 bases and J by 5 bases, with 5 bases between. CDR3 sequence: CASSVEGETQYF. CDR3 DNA sequence: TGTGCCAGCAGCGTAGAGGGGGAGACCCAGTACTTC. The full variable domain, with the rest looked up from reference TRBV9 and TRBJ2-5, is DSGVTQTPKHLITATGQRVTLRCSPRSGDLSVYWYQQSLDQGLQFLIQYYNGEERAKGNILERFSAQQFPDLHSELNLSSLELGDSALYFCASSVEGETQYFGPGTRLLVL.

This chain uses TRBV6-5 with TRBJ1-4; a weak D match, TRBD1 (5 bases). Trimming left V 2 bases short and J 6 bases short, with 10 bases between. The CDR3 is 14 amino acids. Germline V gives CDR1 MNHEY, CDR2 SVGAGI. CDR3 region: CASSYQGGDEKLFF. The CDR3 DNA is TGTGCCAGCAGTTACCAGGGAGGGGATGAAAAACTGTTTTTT.

The V and J genes are TRBV27 and TRBJ1-5, with 11 positions matching TRBD1. The germline CDR1 and CDR2 sequences are MNHEY and SMNVEV (reference sequence). There are 15 residues in the CDR3. V shed 6 bases, J shed 4 bases, and the junction held 5 bases outside the gene matches. For the CDR3, the DNA is TGTGCCAGCAGATTGGGACAGGGGGAAAATCAGCCCCAGCATTTT. As protein: CASRLGQGENQPQHF.

The chain carries TRBV10-2 and TRBJ2-7; possible D gene TRBD1, 5 bases. Trimming stripped 3 bases from V and 0 bases from J, with 18 bases between. Germline CDR1 WSHSY, CDR2 SAAADI. The CDR3 covers 17 residues. DNA for the CDR3: TGCGCCAGCAGTGAATCTTCAATATGGGGCAGCTCCTACGAGCAGTACTTC. Translation gives CASSESSIWGSSYEQYF.

CDR3 amino acids: CASSLGSGRTQETQYF. CDR3 DNA sequence: TGTGCCAGCAGCTTAGGTAGCGGGAGGACCCAAGAGACCCAGTACTTC. The chain is built from TRBV7-2 and TRBJ2-5; 10 nucleotides agree with TRBD2. Germline V gene data show CDR1 as SGHTA and CDR2 as FQGNSA. Unmatched junction bases numbered 3, after V lost 1 base and J lost 1 base. CDR3 size: 16 residues.

The rearrangement links TRBV2 to TRBJ1-1; D remains ambiguous. The germline V and J ends were trimmed by 4 bases and 3 bases, with 9 bases remaining between them. The germline gives CDR1 SNHLY, CDR2 FYNNEI. The CDR3 covers 13 residues. CDR3 sequence (DNA): TGTGCCAGCAGTGCGTACGGTTACACTGAAGCTTTCTTT. Protein: CASSAYGYTEAFF.

V gene TRBV18 combines with J gene TRBJ2-7, with TRBD1 identical over 10 bases. The germline gives CDR1 KGHSH, CDR2 LQKENI. V shed 6 bases and J 0 bases; nucleotides not matched to a gene: 14. This CDR3 comprises 18 residues. CDR3 DNA sequence: TGTGCCAGCTCCACCGGGGGACAGGGGCCTACTAACTCCTACGAGCAGTACTTC. This translates into CASSTGGQGPTNSYEQYF.

This clone is a singleton in its sample. The CDR3 DNA reads TGTGCCAGTAGTATCAACTTAGCGGGAGAGGGTCCGTTCTTC. It encodes CASSINLAGEGPFF. The chain uses TRBV19 and TRBJ2-1, with 9 bases lining up with TRBD2. This CDR3 has 14 amino acids. J lost 15 bases, V lost 3 bases, and 12 bases had no gene match. Germline V gene sequence: CDR1 LNHDA, CDR2 SQIVND (reference sequence).

The chain recombines TRBV5-4 with TRBJ1-1; 9 positions agree with TRBD1. The germline gives CDR1 SGHNT, CDR2 YYREEE (reference sequence). The CDR3 has 16 residues. Unmatched junction bases numbered 8, after V lost 4 bases and J lost 1 base. The CDR3, as DNA: TGTGCCAGCAGCCTCGGAGGGGGACAGGGGAACACTGAAGCTTTCTTT. Protein product: CASSLGGGQGNTEAFF.

This clone was recorded once. The J gene is TRBJ1-1, the V gene TRBV6-2 or TRBV6-3; a weak D match, TRBD1 (6 bases). CDR1 is MNHEY and CDR2 is SVGEGT in the germline V gene. V gave up 5 bases and J gave up 5 bases, with 15 bases separating them. This CDR3 is built from 14 residues. In nucleotides, the CDR3 is TGTGCCAGCAGTGTACAGGGTGGGATAACTGAAGCTTTCTTT. This gives the protein CASSVQGGITEAFF.

This chain uses TRBV4-3 with TRBJ1-6; D might be TRBD1 (5 bases). V was shortened by 1 base and J by 4 bases, with 8 bases between the two germline ends. Germline values: CDR1 LGHNA, CDR2 YSLEER. CDR3 size: 15 residues. The CDR3: CASSQVQAYNSPLHF. As DNA, the CDR3 is TGCGCCAGCAGCCAAGTACAGGCATATAATTCACCCCTCCACTTT.

This clone was seen once. The chain is built from TRBV9 and TRBJ1-6, with D possibly matching TRBD1 (6 bases). The CDR3 runs to 17 residues. V gave up 3 bases and J gave up 0 bases, with 13 bases separating them. Looked up from germline, CDR1 is SGDLS and CDR2 is YYNGEE. The CDR3: CASSEGTGSSYNSPLHF. The CDR3 region has the DNA TGTGCCAGCAGCGAGGGAACAGGGAGCTCCTATAATTCACCCCTCCACTTT.

V and J are TRBV29-1 and TRBJ2-3, with a weak D call TRBD2 (6 bases). V was clipped by 7 bases and J by 3 bases, with 8 bases between them. Germline V gene data show CDR1 as SQVTM and CDR2 as ANQGSEA. There are 11 residues in the CDR3. CDR3 in amino acids: CSARGTDTQYF. The CDR3 coding sequence is TGCAGCGCCCGGGGGACAGATACGCAGTATTTT.

This clone appeared once. J is TRBJ2-7 and V is TRBV30; the D gene is possibly TRBD1 (5 bases). The CDR3 contains 13 residues. CDR1 and CDR2 (germline): GTSNPN, SVGIG (reference sequence). The ends were cut back, 3 bases at V and 4 bases at J, with 13 bases in the middle. The CDR3 coding sequence is TGTGCCTGGAGAAAGGGCAGGGTTTACGAGCAGTACTTC. Its translation: CAWRKGRVYEQYF. The full variable domain, with the rest looked up from reference TRBV30 and TRBJ2-7, is SQTIHQWPATLVQPVGSPLSLECTVEGTSNPNLYWYRQAAGRGLQLLFYSVGIGQISSEVPQNLSASRPQDRQFILSSKKLLLSDSGFYLCAWRKGRVYEQYFGPGTRLTVT.

This chain joins TRBV6-2 or TRBV6-3 and TRBJ2-5, with D possibly TRBD1 on 6 matching bases. V was trimmed by 2 bases and J by 5 bases, leaving 12 bases between them. This CDR3 has 14 amino acids. Germline CDR1 is MNHEY and CDR2 is SVGEGT. The CDR3 region has the DNA TGTGCCAGCAGTTACCTGGGGGCGTTCGAGACCCAGTACTTC. This encodes CASSYLGAFETQYF.

The rearrangement links TRBV7-6 to TRBJ2-2, with 8 bases aligning to TRBD1. With V trimmed by 6 bases and J by 3 bases, 6 bases remained unmatched. The length of the CDR3 is 15 residues. CDR1 is SGHVS, CDR2 FNYEAQ, per germline. The CDR3 nucleotides read TGTGCCAGCAGACAAGACAGGGGCGACACCGGGGAGCTGTTTTTT. Translating it yields CASRQDRGDTGELFF.

This clone has only a few counts. V is TRBV29-1 and J is TRBJ1-1; D is perhaps TRBD1 (6 bases). Trimming left V 7 bases short and J 6 bases short, with 21 bases between. Germline V gives CDR1 SQVTM, CDR2 ANQGSEA. This CDR3 has 14 amino acids. The CDR3 DNA follows: TGCAGCGCGGCTTCGGGCGGGGGCGGTCCTGAAGCTTTCTTT. It is translated as CSAASGGGGPEAFF.

The gene calls are TRBV3-1 (or the pseudogene TRBV3-2) and TRBJ1-6, with 7 positions matching TRBD1. Losses at the gene ends were 7 bases for V and 1 base for J; bases not matched to a gene: 1. Germline values: CDR1 LGHDT, CDR2 YNNKEL (reference sequence). The CDR3 has 14 residues. The CDR3 sequence: CASNRGSYNSPLHF. CDR3 in DNA: TGTGCCAGCAACAGGGGATCCTATAATTCACCCCTCCACTTT.

This clone was picked up a small number of times. The chain joins TRBV30 to TRBJ1-1; 7 nucleotides agree with TRBD1. V lost 4 bases to trimming and J lost 10 bases; unmatched junction nucleotides: 12. Germline lookup yields CDR1 GTSNPN and CDR2 SVGIG (reference sequence). This CDR3 contains 13 residues. The CDR3 loop reads CAWTRGTLGTAFF. In DNA form, the CDR3 reads TGTGCCTGGACCAGGGGGACCCTAGGAACAGCTTTCTTT.

V and J are TRBV5-4 and TRBJ1-1; D is perhaps TRBD1 (5 bases). The CDR3 is made up of 13 amino acids. The V end lost 4 bases, the J end lost 3 bases, and 10 bases lay between the germline ends. CDR1 and CDR2 from the germline V gene are SGHNT and YYREEE (reference sequence). CDR3 sequence (DNA): TGTGCCAGCAGCGCCCGACAGTACACTGAAGCTTTCTTT. Translation: CASSARQYTEAFF. The complete variable domain, with remaining parts taken from reference TRBV5-4 and TRBJ1-1, reads ETGVTQSPTHLIKTRGQQVTLRCSSQSGHNTVSWYQQALGQGPQFIFQYYREEENGRGNFPPRFSGLQFPNYSSELNVNALELDDSALYLCASSARQYTEAFFGQGTRLTVV.

The chain joins TRBV28 to TRBJ1-2; D gene unclear. Germline V gene lookup returns CDR1 MDHEN and CDR2 SYDVKM. The CDR3 runs 13 residues. V was shortened by 5 bases and J by 5 bases, with 12 bases between the two germline ends. The CDR3 DNA follows: TGTGCCAGCAGTATTACAGCCGAGTATGGCTACACCTTC. Translating it yields CASSITAEYGYTF.

This clone was recorded once. This chain joins TRBV10-1 and TRBJ2-1, with 11 positions matching TRBD2. Germline V gives CDR1 WNHNN, CDR2 SYGVQD (reference sequence). J lost 9 bases, V lost 3 bases, and 13 bases had no gene match. This CDR3 spans 17 amino acids. The CDR3 sequence: CASSDQASGGFLGEQFF. The CDR3 DNA follows: TGCGCCAGCAGTGATCAGGCTAGCGGGGGGTTTTTGGGTGAGCAGTTCTTC.